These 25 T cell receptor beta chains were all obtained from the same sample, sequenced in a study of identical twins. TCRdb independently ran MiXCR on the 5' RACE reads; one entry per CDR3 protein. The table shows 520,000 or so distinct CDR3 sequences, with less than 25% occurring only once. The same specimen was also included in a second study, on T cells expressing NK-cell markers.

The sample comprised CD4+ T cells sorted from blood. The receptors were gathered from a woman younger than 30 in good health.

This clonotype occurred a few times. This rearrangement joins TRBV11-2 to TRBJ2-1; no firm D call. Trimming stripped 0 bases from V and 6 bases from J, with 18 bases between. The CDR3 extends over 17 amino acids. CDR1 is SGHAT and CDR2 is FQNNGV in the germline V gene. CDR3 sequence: CASSLDLYAEPLNEQFF. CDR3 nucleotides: TGTGCCAGCAGCTTAGATCTATACGCGGAACCGCTCAATGAGCAGTTCTTC.

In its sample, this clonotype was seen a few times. Here the CDR3 reads CASSPPGTRGADTQYF. CDR3 DNA sequence: TGTGCCAGCAGCCCGCCCGGGACCCGCGGGGCAGATACGCAGTATTTT. The chain couples TRBV7-9 to TRBJ2-3; tentative D call: TRBD2 (6 bases). Germline CDR1 and CDR2: SEHNR and FQNEAQ (reference sequence). The CDR3 spans 16 residues. V dropped 5 bases and J dropped 4 bases, with 19 bases sitting between them.

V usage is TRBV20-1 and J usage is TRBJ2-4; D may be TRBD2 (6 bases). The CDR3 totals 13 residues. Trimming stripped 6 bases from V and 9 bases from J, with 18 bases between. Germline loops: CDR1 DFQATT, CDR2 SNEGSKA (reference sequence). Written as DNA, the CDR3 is TGCAGTGCCACACATAGCGGATCGGGCATTCAGTACTTC. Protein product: CSATHSGSGIQYF.

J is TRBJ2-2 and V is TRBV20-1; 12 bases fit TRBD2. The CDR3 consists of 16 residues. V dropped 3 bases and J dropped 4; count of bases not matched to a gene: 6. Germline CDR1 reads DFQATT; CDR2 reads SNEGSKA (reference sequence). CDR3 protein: CSARPSGGAGTGELFF. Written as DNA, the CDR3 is TGCAGTGCTAGGCCTAGCGGGGGGGCGGGCACCGGGGAGCTGTTTTTT.

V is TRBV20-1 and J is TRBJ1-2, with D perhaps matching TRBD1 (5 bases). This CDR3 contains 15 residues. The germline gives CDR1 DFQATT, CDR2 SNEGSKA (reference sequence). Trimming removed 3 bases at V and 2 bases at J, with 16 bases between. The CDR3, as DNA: TGCAGTGCTAGTATCGGCGCAGGGAGAAACTATGGCTACACCTTC. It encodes CSASIGAGRNYGYTF.

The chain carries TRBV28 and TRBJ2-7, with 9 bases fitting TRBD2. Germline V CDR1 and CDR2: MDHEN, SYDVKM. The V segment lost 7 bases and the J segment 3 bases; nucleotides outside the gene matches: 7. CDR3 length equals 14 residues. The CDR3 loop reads CASKKTSGFYEQYF. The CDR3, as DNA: TGTGCCAGCAAAAAGACTAGCGGCTTCTACGAGCAGTACTTC.

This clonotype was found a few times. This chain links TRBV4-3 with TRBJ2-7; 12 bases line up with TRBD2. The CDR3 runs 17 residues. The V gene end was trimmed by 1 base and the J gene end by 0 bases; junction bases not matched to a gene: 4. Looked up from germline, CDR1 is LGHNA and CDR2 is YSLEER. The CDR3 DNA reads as TGCGCCAGCAGCCAAGGCCTAGCGGGAGGGATCTCCTACGAGCAGTACTTC. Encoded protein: CASSQGLAGGISYEQYF.

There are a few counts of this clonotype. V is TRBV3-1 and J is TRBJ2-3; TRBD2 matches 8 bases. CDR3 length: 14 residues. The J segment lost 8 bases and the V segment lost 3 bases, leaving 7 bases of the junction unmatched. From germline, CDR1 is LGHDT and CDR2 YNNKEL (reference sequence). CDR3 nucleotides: TGTGCCAGCAGCCATGGCGGGGGGTCTGCTACGCAGTATTTT. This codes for CASSHGGGSATQYF.

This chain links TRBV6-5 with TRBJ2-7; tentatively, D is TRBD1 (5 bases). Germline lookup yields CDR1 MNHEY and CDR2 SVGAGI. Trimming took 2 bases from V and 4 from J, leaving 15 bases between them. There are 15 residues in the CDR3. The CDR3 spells CASSYTGPTGYEQYF. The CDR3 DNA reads TGTGCCAGCAGTTACACAGGACCGACCGGGTACGAGCAGTACTTC.

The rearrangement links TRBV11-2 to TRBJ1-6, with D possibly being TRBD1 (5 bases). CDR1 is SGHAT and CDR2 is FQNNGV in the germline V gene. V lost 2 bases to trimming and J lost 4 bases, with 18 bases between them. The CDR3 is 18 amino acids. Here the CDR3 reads CASSLITRGGLYNSPLHF. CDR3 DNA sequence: TGTGCCAGCAGCTTAATCACACGGGGGGGTCTATATAATTCACCCCTCCACTTT.

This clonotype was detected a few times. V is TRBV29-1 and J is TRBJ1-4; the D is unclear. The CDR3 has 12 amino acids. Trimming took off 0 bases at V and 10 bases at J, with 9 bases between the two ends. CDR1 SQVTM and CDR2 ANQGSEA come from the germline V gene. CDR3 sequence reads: CSVEDTLGKLFF. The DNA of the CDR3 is TGCAGCGTTGAAGACACCTTGGGAAAACTGTTTTTT.

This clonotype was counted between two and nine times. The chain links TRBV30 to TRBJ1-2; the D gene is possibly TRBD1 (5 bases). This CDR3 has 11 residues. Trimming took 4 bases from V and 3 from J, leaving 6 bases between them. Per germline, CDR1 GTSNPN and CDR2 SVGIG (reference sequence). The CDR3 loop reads CAWTGYYGYTF. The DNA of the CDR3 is TGTGCCTGGACAGGGTACTATGGCTACACCTTC.

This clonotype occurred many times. CDR3 coding DNA: TGCAGTGCTTCCAGCGAACTCAGGACACGTCGTGAAGCTTTCTTT. It translates to CSASSELRTRREAFF. This chain links TRBV20-1 with TRBJ1-1; TRBD1 is a possible D gene (5 bases). Germline CDR1 DFQATT, CDR2 SNEGSKA (reference sequence). The length of the CDR3 is 15 residues. Trimming removed 5 bases at V and 7 bases at J, with 23 bases between.

DNA of the CDR3: TGTGCCAGCAATTGGCGGGGGATCTACAATGAGCAGTTCTTC. Protein sequence: CASNWRGIYNEQFF. The chain uses TRBV6-5 and TRBJ2-1; 7 bases map to TRBD2. This CDR3 has 14 amino acids. Germline lookup yields CDR1 MNHEY and CDR2 SVGAGI. J gave up 3 bases and V 7 bases, and 6 bases lay outside the gene matches.

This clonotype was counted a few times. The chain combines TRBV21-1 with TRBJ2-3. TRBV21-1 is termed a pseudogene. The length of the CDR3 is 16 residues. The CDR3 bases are TGTGCCAGCAGCTCCACGAGAAGGGATTGTAGGGATACGCAGTATTTT. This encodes CASSSTRRDCRDTQYF.

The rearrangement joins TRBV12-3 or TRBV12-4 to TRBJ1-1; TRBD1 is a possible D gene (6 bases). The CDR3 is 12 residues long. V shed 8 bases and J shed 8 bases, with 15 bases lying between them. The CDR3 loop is CASEGVRAEAFF. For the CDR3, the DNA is TGTGCCAGCGAGGGGGTCCGAGCAGAAGCTTTCTTT.

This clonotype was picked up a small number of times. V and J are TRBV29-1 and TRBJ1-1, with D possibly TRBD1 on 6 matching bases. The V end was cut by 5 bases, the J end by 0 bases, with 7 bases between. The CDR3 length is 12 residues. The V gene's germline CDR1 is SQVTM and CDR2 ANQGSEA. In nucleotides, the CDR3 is TGCAGCGTTCGGGGGCTGAACACTGAAGCTTTCTTT. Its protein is CSVRGLNTEAFF.

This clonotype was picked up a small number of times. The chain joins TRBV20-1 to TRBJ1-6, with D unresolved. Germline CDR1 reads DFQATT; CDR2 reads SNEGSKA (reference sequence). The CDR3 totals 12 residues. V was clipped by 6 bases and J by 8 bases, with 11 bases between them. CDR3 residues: CSARPPDSPLHF. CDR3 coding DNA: TGCAGTGCGAGACCCCCAGATTCACCCCTCCACTTT.

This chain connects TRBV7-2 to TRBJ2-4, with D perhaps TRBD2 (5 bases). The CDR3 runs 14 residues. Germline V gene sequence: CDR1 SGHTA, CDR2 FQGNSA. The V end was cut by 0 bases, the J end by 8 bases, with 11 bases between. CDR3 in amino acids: CASSLAPSWDIQYF. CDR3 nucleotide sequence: TGTGCCAGCAGCTTAGCCCCTAGCTGGGACATTCAGTACTTC.

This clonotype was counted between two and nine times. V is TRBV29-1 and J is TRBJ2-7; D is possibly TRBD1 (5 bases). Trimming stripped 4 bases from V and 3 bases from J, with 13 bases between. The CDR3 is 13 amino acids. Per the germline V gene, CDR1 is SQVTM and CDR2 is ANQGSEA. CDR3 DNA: TGCAGCGTTGCCAGGGAACAGTACTACGAGCAGTACTTC. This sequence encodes CSVAREQYYEQYF.

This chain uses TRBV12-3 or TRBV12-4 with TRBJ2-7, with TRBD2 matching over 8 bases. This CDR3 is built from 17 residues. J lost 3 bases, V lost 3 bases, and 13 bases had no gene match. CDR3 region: CASSLKAGGLSLYEQYF. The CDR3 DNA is TGTGCCAGCAGTTTGAAGGCGGGGGGACTCTCCCTCTACGAGCAGTACTTC.

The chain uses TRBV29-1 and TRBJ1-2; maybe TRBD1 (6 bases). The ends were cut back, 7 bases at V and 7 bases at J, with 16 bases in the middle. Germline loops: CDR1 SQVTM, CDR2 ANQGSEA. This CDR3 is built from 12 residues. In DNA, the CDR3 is TGCAGCGCCGGAGGGGGGCGAGGTGGCTACACCTTC. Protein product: CSAGGGRGGYTF.

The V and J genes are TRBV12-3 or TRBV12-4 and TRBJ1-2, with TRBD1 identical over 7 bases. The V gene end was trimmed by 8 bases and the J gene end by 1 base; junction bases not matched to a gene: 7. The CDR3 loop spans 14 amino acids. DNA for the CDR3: TGTGCCAGCGGACCAACAGGGGTTAACTATGGCTACACCTTC. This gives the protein CASGPTGVNYGYTF.

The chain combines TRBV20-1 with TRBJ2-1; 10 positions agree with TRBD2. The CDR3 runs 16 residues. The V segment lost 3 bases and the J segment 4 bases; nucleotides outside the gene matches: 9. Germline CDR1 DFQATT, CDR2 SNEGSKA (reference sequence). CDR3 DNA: TGCAGTGCTAGCACTACTCTAGCGGGGGCGTACAATGAGCAGTTCTTC. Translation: CSASTTLAGAYNEQFF.

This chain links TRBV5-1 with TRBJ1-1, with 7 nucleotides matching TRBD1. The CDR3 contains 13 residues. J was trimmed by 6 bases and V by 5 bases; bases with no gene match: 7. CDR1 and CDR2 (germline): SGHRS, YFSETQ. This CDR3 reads CASRSQGMAEAFF. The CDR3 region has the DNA TGCGCCAGCAGATCACAGGGGATGGCTGAAGCTTTCTTT.